This TCR beta chain comes out of a study of cytomegalovirus exposure and HLA in healthy donors. Notes on this clone: Its antigen is unidentified.

Study-level points and caveats: Common viral pathogens seemed to be connected with several of the most significant clusters, according to a later analysis. Most TCRs appeared rarely, but some public TCRs recurred in many donors. Segments of the TCR beta V type were, in most cases, productive about 87% or about 30% of the time in an earlier analysis.

13 Jbeta primers and 60 Vbeta primers were used for the PCR. Sequenced by immunoSEQ multiplex PCR; TCRdb stores in-frame clones only, minus some. The table shows about 130,000 clones, with around 76% occurring only once. The CDR3 runs 12 residues. Germline values: CDR1 LNHDA, CDR2 SQIVND (reference sequence). The V gene end was trimmed by 7 bases and the J gene end by 7 bases; junction bases not matched to a gene: 4. The receptor was derived from an older woman in good health and CMV-seropositive. V and J are TRBV19 and TRBJ2-1; 7 bases are a match to TRBD1. Sample: PBMCs. CDR3 DNA sequence: TGTGCCAGTAAACAGGGGTGGAATGAGCAGTTCTTC. Its translation: CASKQGWNEQFF.